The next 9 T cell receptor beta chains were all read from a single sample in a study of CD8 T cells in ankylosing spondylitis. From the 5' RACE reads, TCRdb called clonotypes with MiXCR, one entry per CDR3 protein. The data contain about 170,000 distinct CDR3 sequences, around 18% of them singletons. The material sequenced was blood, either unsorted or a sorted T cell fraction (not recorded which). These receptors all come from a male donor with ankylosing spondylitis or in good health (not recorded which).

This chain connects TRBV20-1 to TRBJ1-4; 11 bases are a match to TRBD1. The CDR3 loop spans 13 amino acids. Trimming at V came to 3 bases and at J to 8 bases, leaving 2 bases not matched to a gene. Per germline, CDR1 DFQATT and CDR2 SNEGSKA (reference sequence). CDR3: CSARGTGGEKLFF. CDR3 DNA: TGCAGTGCTAGGGGGACAGGGGGAGAAAAACTGTTTTTT.

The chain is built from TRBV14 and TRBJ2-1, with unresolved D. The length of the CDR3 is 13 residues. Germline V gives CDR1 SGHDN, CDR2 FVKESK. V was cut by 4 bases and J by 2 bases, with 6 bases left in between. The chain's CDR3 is CASSLSAYNEQFF. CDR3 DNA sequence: TGTGCCAGCAGCCTCTCTGCCTACAATGAGCAGTTCTTC.

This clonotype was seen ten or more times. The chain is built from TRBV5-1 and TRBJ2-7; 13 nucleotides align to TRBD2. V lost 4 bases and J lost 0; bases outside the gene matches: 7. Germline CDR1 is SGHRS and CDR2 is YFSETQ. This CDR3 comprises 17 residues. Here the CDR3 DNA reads TGCGCCAGCAGCCTGGGACTAGCGGGAAGTAACTCCTACGAGCAGTACTTC. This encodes CASSLGLAGSNSYEQYF.

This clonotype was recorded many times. The CDR3 bases are TGTGCCATCCGGGGGGCTATCGGCTACAATGAGCAGTTCTTC. The encoded protein is CAIRGAIGYNEQFF. The J gene is TRBJ2-1, the V gene TRBV10-3; D is possibly TRBD2 (7 bases). Germline V gives CDR1 ENHRY, CDR2 SYGVKD. V lost 8 bases to trimming and J lost 3 bases, with 14 bases between them. The CDR3 length is 14 residues.

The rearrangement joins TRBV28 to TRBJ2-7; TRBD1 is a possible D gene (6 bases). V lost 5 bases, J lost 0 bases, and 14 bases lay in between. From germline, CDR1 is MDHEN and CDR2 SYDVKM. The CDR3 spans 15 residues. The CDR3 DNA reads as TGTGCCAGCAGTGATAGACAGGAATTCTCCTACGAGCAGTACTTC. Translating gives CASSDRQEFSYEQYF.

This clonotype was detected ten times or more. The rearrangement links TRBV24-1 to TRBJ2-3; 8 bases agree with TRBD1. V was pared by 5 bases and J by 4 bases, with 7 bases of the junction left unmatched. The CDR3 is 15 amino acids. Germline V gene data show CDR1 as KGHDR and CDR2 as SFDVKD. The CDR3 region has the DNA TGTGCCACCAGTGCGGGACAGGAGAGGGCAGATACGCAGTATTTT. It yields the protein CATSAGQERADTQYF.

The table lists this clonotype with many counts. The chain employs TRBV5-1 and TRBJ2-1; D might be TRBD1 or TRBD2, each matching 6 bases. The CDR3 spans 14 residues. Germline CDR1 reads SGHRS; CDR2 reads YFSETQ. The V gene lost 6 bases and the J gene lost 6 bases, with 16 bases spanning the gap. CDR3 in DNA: TGCGCCAGCAAGAACTCCTGGGGGGCCAATGAGCAGTTCTTC. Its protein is CASKNSWGANEQFF.

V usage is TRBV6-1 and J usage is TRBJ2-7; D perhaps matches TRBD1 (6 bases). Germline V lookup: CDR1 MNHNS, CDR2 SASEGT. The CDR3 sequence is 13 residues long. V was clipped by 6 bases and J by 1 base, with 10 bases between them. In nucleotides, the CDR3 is TGTGCCAGCAGATCACAGGGATCCTACGAGCAGTACTTC. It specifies CASRSQGSYEQYF.

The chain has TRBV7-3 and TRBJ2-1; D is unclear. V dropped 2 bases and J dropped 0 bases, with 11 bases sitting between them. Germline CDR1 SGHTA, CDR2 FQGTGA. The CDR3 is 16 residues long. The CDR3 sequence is CASSLAGHSSYNEQFF. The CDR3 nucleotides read TGTGCCAGCAGCTTAGCAGGCCATAGCTCCTACAATGAGCAGTTCTTC.